A single sample gave rise to the 30 T cell receptor beta chains below, sequenced in a study of T-cell reconstitution after alpha-beta-depleted transplantation in children. For TCRbeta, the library was prepared with unique molecular identifiers. TCRdb passed the PCR reads through MiXCR, listing each CDR3 protein once. The sample records fewer than 250,000 distinct CDR3 sequences, roughly 15% being singletons. The sample was PBMCs, mostly from graft donor cells, taken 360 days after TCRalphabeta/CD19-depleted stem cell transplant. The receptors come from a male patient aged 2 to 10 who had a stem cell transplant for acute lymphoblastic leukemia, so the T cells may come from the graft donor.

This clonotype was seen only a few times. This rearrangement joins TRBV21-1 to TRBJ2-7. TRBV21-1 is given as a pseudogene. The CDR3 has 15 residues. The chain's CDR3 is CASSSKTGSSYEQYF. DNA of the CDR3: TGTGCCAGCAGCTCAAAGACGGGGAGCTCCTACGAGCAGTACTTC.

This clonotype was seen only a few times. The chain is built from TRBV4-2 and TRBJ2-7, with 8 bases fitting TRBD1. This CDR3 is built from 15 residues. V gave up 1 base and J gave up 2 bases; unmatched junction bases: 4. The germline CDR1 and CDR2 sequences are LGHNA and YNFKEQ. CDR3 bases: TGTGCCAGCAGCCAAGCCGGGGACAGGCCCTACGAGCAGTACTTC. The encoded protein is CASSQAGDRPYEQYF.

The CDR3 nucleotides are TGTGCCAGCAGCTCCAACCGGGCCAGTTCCTACGAGCAGTACTTC. Protein: CASSSNRASSYEQYF. This sequence joins TRBV7-2 and TRBJ2-7; D not resolved. Germline CDR1 and CDR2: SGHTA and FQGNSA. V dropped 4 bases and J dropped 1 base, with 14 bases sitting between them. The CDR3 sequence is 15 residues long.

This clonotype was detected a few times. The chain has TRBV28 and TRBJ1-5; no clear D gene. The CDR3 runs to 12 residues. The V and J ends lost 4 bases and 2 bases respectively, with 3 bases between them. Germline V gives CDR1 MDHEN, CDR2 SYDVKM. The DNA for the CDR3 is TGTGCCAGCAGTTGGGGCAATCAGCCCCAGCATTTT. Amino acids: CASSWGNQPQHF. The full variable domain, with the rest looked up from reference TRBV28 and TRBJ1-5, is DVKVTQSSRYLVKRTGEKVFLECVQDMDHENMFWYRQDPGLGLRLIYFSYDVKMKEKGDIPEGYSVSREKKERFSLILESASTNQTSMYLCASSWGNQPQHFGDGTRLSIL.

This chain connects TRBV7-7 to TRBJ2-7, with 10 positions matching TRBD1. The V gene end was trimmed by 5 bases and the J gene end by 6 bases; junction bases not matched to a gene: 4. CDR1 is SSHAT, CDR2 FNYEAQ, per germline (reference sequence). The CDR3 runs to 13 residues. The CDR3 loop is CASSTGQGFEQYF. The CDR3 DNA follows: TGTGCCAGCAGCACGGGACAGGGGTTCGAGCAGTACTTC.

This chain uses TRBV4-3 with TRBJ2-7, with a weak D call TRBD1 (5 bases). Germline V lookup: CDR1 LGHNA, CDR2 YSLEER. The CDR3 length is 13 residues. The V end was cut by 4 bases, the J end by 5 bases, with 12 bases between. This chain's CDR3 is CASSRTAGNEQYF. The DNA for the CDR3 is TGCGCCAGCAGCCGAACGGCAGGGAACGAGCAGTACTTC.

The V gene is TRBV5-1, the J gene TRBJ2-4; 8 bases match TRBD1. CDR3 size: 13 residues. Per germline, CDR1 SGHRS and CDR2 YFSETQ. The trim removed 3 bases at V and 10 bases at J, leaving 6 bases unmatched. The CDR3 DNA reads TGCGCCAGCAGCTCCCAGGGGGCCGAGATTCAGTACTTC. Its protein product is CASSSQGAEIQYF.

The table lists this clonotype with a few counts. The rearrangement joins TRBV12-3 or TRBV12-4 to TRBJ2-1; 11 positions match TRBD1. J lost 7 bases, V lost 5 bases, and 10 bases had no gene match. The CDR3 contains 16 residues. CDR3 bases: TGTGCCAGCAGTCCTCCCAGGACAGGGGGCCGAAATGAGCAGTTCTTC. It specifies CASSPPRTGGRNEQFF.

The chain combines TRBV6-1 with TRBJ2-3, with TRBD2 matching over 12 bases. The ends lost 6 bases at V and 9 bases at J; junction bases unmatched: 10. This CDR3 has 15 residues. Germline V gene data show CDR1 as MNHNS and CDR2 as SASEGT. DNA of the CDR3: TGTGCCAGCAGATTTACCGGGACTAGCGGGTTAACGCAGTATTTT. It is translated as CASRFTGTSGLTQYF.

This clonotype has a handful of counts. The chain employs TRBV7-9 and TRBJ2-3, with 8 bases aligning to TRBD1. CDR1 is SEHNR, CDR2 FQNEAQ, per germline (reference sequence). The V segment lost 5 bases and the J segment 6 bases; nucleotides outside the gene matches: 4. The CDR3 is 13 amino acids. The CDR3 region has the DNA TGTGCCAGCAGCAATCAGGGGGCCGATACGCAGTATTTT. Encoded protein: CASSNQGADTQYF. Variable domain in full (rest from reference TRBV7-9 and TRBJ2-3): DTGVSQNPRHKITKRGQNVTFRCDPISEHNRLYWYRQTLGQGPEFLTYFQNEAQLEKSRLLSDRFSAERPKGSFSTLEIQRTEQGDSAMYLCASSNQGADTQYFGPGTRLTVL.

V usage is TRBV7-2 and J usage is TRBJ1-1; D is ambiguous. The CDR3 is 14 amino acids. The germline CDR1 and CDR2 sequences are SGHTA and FQGNSA. Trimming left V 5 bases short and J 0 bases short, with 10 bases between. This chain's CDR3 is CASSPRALNTEAFF. CDR3 nucleotide sequence: TGTGCCAGCAGCCCACGGGCCCTGAACACTGAAGCTTTCTTT.

In its sample, this clonotype was seen a few times. The rearrangement uses TRBV20-1 and TRBJ1-5, with 7 nucleotides matching TRBD1. This CDR3 has 14 amino acids. Unmatched junction bases numbered 2, after V lost 2 bases and J lost 1 base. The V gene's germline CDR1 is DFQATT and CDR2 SNEGSKA (reference sequence). For the CDR3, the DNA is TGCAGTGCTAGACAGGGGGTAAGCAATCAGCCCCAGCATTTT. Translated, it gives CSARQGVSNQPQHF.

This clonotype has more than one count but fewer than ten. J is TRBJ1-3 and V is TRBV7-9, with a possible D match to TRBD1 (6 bases). Trimming shortened V by 9 bases and J by 7 bases, and 13 bases separated the two germline ends. The CDR3 loop spans 12 amino acids. Germline V gene sequence: CDR1 SEHNR, CDR2 FQNEAQ (reference sequence). For the CDR3, the DNA is TGTGCCAGTACGGACAGACGGAACACCATATATTTT. Residues: CASTDRRNTIYF.

This rearrangement joins TRBV6-5 to TRBJ2-4; weak D call: TRBD1 (6 bases). CDR3 length equals 16 residues. Germline CDR1 and CDR2: MNHEY and SVGAGI. Trimming stripped 6 bases from V and 0 bases from J, with 15 bases between. The chain's CDR3 is CASRRPGALAKNIQYF. The DNA for the CDR3 is TGTGCCAGCAGGAGACCAGGGGCCCTAGCCAAAAACATTCAGTACTTC.

This clonotype has a handful of counts. The gene calls are TRBV5-7 and TRBJ2-1; D possibly corresponds to TRBD1 (6 bases). TRBV5-7 is an open reading frame whose function is uncertain. The V end was cut by 4 bases, the J end by 1 base, with 12 bases between. The CDR3 sequence is 15 residues long. CDR3 nucleotide sequence: TGTGCCAGCAGCCCTTACAGGGAGTCCTACAATGAGCAGTTCTTC. Translation: CASSPYRESYNEQFF.

This chain links TRBV2 with TRBJ2-7; unclear D gene. V was shortened by 2 bases and J by 0 bases, with 17 bases between the two germline ends. In germline, CDR1 is SNHLY, CDR2 FYNNEI. The CDR3 has 17 amino acids. CDR3: CASSELGSSFPSYEQYF. CDR3 in DNA: TGTGCCAGCAGTGAATTGGGCAGCTCGTTCCCCTCCTACGAGCAGTACTTC. Full variable domain (outside the CDR3, taken from reference TRBV2 and TRBJ2-7): EPEVTQTPSHQVTQMGQEVILRCVPISNHLYFYWYRQILGQKVEFLVSFYNNEISEKSEIFDDQFSVERPDGSNFTLKIRSTKLEDSAMYFCASSELGSSFPSYEQYFGPGTRLTVT.

This clonotype was seen a few times. The rearrangement joins TRBV5-1 to TRBJ2-7; TRBD1 agrees at 8 bases. The CDR3 length is 14 residues. Germline V gene lookup returns CDR1 SGHRS and CDR2 YFSETQ. J gave up 3 bases and V 0 bases, and 2 bases lay outside the gene matches. CDR3 sequence (DNA): TGCGCCAGCAGCTTGGCACAGGGGGACTACGAGCAGTACTTC. Translated, it gives CASSLAQGDYEQYF. The complete variable domain, with remaining parts taken from reference TRBV5-1 and TRBJ2-7, reads KAGVTQTPRYLIKTRGQQVTLSCSPISGHRSVSWYQQTPGQGLQFLFEYFSETQRNKGNFPGRFSGRQFSNSRSEMNVSTLELGDSALYLCASSLAQGDYEQYFGPGTRLTVT.

The chain combines TRBV7-9 with TRBJ2-2; a possible D gene is TRBD1 (5 bases). Germline V gene lookup returns CDR1 SEHNR and CDR2 FQNEAQ (reference sequence). V was shortened by 5 bases and J by 3 bases, with 10 bases between the two germline ends. The CDR3 contains 14 residues. The CDR3 sequence: CASSPDSYTGELFF. CDR3 nucleotide sequence: TGTGCCAGCAGCCCCGACAGCTACACCGGGGAGCTGTTTTTT.

The V gene is TRBV9, the J gene TRBJ2-5; D is ambiguous. V was clipped by 0 bases and J by 5 bases, with 14 bases between them. From germline, CDR1 is SGDLS and CDR2 YYNGEE. The CDR3 loop spans 15 amino acids. The CDR3: CASSVGGSLGETQYF. The CDR3 DNA reads as TGTGCCAGCAGCGTAGGGGGTAGCCTCGGGGAGACCCAGTACTTC.

This clonotype was seen a few times. The chain combines TRBV20-1 with TRBJ1-1; D unclear. CDR1 DFQATT and CDR2 SNEGSKA come from the germline V gene (reference sequence). Trimming removed 0 bases at V and 0 bases at J, with 23 bases between. This CDR3 spans 19 amino acids. For the CDR3, the DNA is TGCAGTGCTAGAGATACATTATCCCCCTTGGGCAGGATGAACACTGAAGCTTTCTTT. It codes for CSARDTLSPLGRMNTEAFF.

This clonotype showed up just a few times. The chain combines TRBV25-1 with TRBJ1-1, with 8 positions matching TRBD1. The CDR3 has 13 amino acids. Germline lookup yields CDR1 MGHDK and CDR2 SYGVNS. After removal of 8 bases from V and 2 bases from J, the junction contained 4 bases not matched to a gene. CDR3 nucleotides: TGTGCCAGCCGGGGACAGGCTAACACTGAAGCTTTCTTT. Residues: CASRGQANTEAFF.

The V gene is TRBV7-9, the J gene TRBJ1-1; 7 bases match TRBD1. Trimming cost V 6 bases and J 8 bases; bases outside gene matches: 9. The CDR3 covers 13 residues. Germline CDR1 is SEHNR and CDR2 is FQNEAQ (reference sequence). The DNA of the CDR3 is TGTGCCAGCAGGTGGACGCGACAGGGCGAAGCTTTCTTT. Translation gives CASRWTRQGEAFF.

This clonotype appeared a few times. The chain employs TRBV29-1 and TRBJ1-1, with 10 bases fitting TRBD1. Germline values: CDR1 SQVTM, CDR2 ANQGSEA. The CDR3 is 14 amino acids. V lost 6 bases and J lost 1; bases outside the gene matches: 5. The CDR3 loop is CSVGQGGANTEAFF. CDR3 nucleotide sequence: TGCAGCGTCGGACAGGGGGGCGCGAACACTGAAGCTTTCTTT.

The chain has TRBV12-3 or TRBV12-4 and TRBJ1-2; D perhaps matches TRBD1 (5 bases). The length of the CDR3 is 12 residues. V dropped 6 bases and J dropped 4 bases, with 9 bases sitting between them. The CDR3 is CASSPRVYGYTF. CDR3 nucleotide sequence: TGTGCCAGCAGCCCCAGGGTCTATGGCTACACCTTC.

V is TRBV29-1 and J is TRBJ2-1; TRBD2 is a possible D gene (6 bases). Germline V gives CDR1 SQVTM, CDR2 ANQGSEA. The CDR3 runs to 14 residues. The V gene lost 6 bases and the J gene lost 0 bases, with 12 bases spanning the gap. The CDR3 nucleotides are TGCAGCGTGGCGGGACCGAGCTCCTACAATGAGCAGTTCTTC. Translating gives CSVAGPSSYNEQFF.

This chain links TRBV18 with TRBJ1-5, with a tentative D call TRBD1 (5 bases). The CDR3 has 14 amino acids. The germline CDR1 and CDR2 sequences are KGHSH and LQKENI. The V end was cut by 4 bases, the J end by 0 bases, with 7 bases between. CDR3 nucleotides: TGTGCCAGCTCACAACAGGATAGCAATCAGCCCCAGCATTTT. Translated, it gives CASSQQDSNQPQHF.

This clonotype appeared a few times. The chain combines TRBV9 with TRBJ2-5, with 10 bases matching TRBD2. The CDR3 extends over 15 amino acids. Germline lookup yields CDR1 SGDLS and CDR2 YYNGEE. J gave up 1 base and V 4 bases, and 4 bases lay outside the gene matches. This chain's CDR3 is CASSSRTSGQETQYF. The CDR3 DNA sequence: TGTGCCAGCAGCTCACGGACTAGCGGCCAAGAGACCCAGTACTTC.

The chain is built from TRBV11-2 and TRBJ2-7; D ambiguous. The CDR3 covers 14 residues. Germline V CDR1 and CDR2: SGHAT, FQNNGV. Trimming pared 3 bases from V and 3 bases from J, leaving 12 bases between. CDR3 sequence: CASSFRTPYYEQYF. The CDR3 DNA is TGTGCCAGCAGCTTCCGAACACCATACTACGAGCAGTACTTC.

V gene TRBV7-2 combines with J gene TRBJ2-4; D gene uncertain. CDR1 and CDR2 from the germline V gene are SGHTA and FQGNSA. The CDR3 totals 14 residues. V lost 4 bases and J lost 2, with 9 bases in between. The CDR3 sequence is CASSSRSSKNIQYF. The DNA of the CDR3 is TGTGCCAGCAGCTCCCGGAGTTCCAAAAACATTCAGTACTTC. The full variable domain, rest sourced from reference TRBV7-2 and TRBJ2-4, is GAGVSQSPSNKVTEKGKDVELRCDPISGHTALYWYRQSLGQGLEFLIYFQGNSAPDKSGLPSDRFSAERTGGSVSTLTIQRTQQEDSAVYLCASSSRSSKNIQYFGAGTRLSVL.

This clonotype was recorded a few times. This chain uses TRBV4-2 with TRBJ2-1, with a possible D match to TRBD2 (5 bases). Per germline, CDR1 LGHNA and CDR2 YNFKEQ. The CDR3 extends over 16 amino acids. V shed 4 bases and J shed 4 bases, with 17 bases lying between them. The CDR3 DNA reads as TGTGCCAGCAGCCTCACAGAGCGGCCCCCGTACAATGAGCAGTTCTTC. Amino acids: CASSLTERPPYNEQFF.